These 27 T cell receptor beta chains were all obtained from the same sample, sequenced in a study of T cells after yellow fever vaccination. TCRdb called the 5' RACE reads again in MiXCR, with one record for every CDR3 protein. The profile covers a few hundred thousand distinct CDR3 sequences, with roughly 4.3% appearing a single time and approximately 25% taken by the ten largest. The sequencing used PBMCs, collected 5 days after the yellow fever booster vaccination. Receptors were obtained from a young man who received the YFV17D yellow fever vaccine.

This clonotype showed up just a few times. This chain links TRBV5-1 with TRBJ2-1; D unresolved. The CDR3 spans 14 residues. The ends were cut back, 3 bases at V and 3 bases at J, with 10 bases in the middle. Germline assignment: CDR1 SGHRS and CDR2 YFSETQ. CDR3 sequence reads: CASSYTGLYNEQFF. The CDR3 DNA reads TGCGCCAGCAGCTACACCGGCCTCTACAATGAGCAGTTCTTC. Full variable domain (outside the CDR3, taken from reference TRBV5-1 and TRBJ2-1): KAGVTQTPRYLIKTRGQQVTLSCSPISGHRSVSWYQQTPGQGLQFLFEYFSETQRNKGNFPGRFSGRQFSNSRSEMNVSTLELGDSALYLCASSYTGLYNEQFFGPGTRLTVL.

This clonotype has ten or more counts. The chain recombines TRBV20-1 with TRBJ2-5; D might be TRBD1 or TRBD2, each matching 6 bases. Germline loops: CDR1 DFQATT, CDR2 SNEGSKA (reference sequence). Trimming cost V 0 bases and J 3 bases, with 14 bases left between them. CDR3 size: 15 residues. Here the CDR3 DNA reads TGCAGTGCTAGAGACGGGGGCAGGGGCGAAGAGACCCAGTACTTC. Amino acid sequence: CSARDGGRGEETQYF.

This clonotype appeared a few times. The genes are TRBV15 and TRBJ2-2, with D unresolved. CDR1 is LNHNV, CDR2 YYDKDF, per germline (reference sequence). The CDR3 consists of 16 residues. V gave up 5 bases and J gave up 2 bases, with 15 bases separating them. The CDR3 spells CATSPRRRPNTGELFF. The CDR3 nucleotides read TGTGCCACCAGCCCCCGGCGGAGACCTAACACCGGGGAGCTGTTTTTT.

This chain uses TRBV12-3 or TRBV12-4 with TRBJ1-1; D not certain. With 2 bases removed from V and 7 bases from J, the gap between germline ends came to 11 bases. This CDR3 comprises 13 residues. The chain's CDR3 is CASSLPTFGEAFF. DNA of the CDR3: TGTGCCAGCAGTTTACCGACGTTCGGTGAAGCTTTCTTT.

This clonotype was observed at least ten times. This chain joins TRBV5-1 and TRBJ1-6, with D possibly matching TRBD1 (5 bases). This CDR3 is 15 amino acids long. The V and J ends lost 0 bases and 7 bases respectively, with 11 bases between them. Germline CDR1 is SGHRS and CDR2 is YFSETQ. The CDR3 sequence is CASSLEGKGNSPLHF. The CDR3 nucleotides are TGCGCCAGCAGCTTGGAGGGGAAGGGAAATTCACCCCTCCACTTT.

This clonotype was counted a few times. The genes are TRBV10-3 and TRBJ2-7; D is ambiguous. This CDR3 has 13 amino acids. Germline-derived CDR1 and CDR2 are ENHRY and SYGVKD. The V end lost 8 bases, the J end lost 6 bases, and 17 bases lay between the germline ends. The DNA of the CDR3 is TGTGCCATCCCGGGCCCCTGGCCCGGCGAGCAGTACTTC. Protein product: CAIPGPWPGEQYF.

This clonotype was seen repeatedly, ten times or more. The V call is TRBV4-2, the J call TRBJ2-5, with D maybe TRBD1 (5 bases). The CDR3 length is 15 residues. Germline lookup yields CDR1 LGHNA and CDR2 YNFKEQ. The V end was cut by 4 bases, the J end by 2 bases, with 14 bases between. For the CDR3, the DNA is TGTGCCAGCAGCCCTTACGGCAGGGATCAAGAGACCCAGTACTTC. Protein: CASSPYGRDQETQYF.

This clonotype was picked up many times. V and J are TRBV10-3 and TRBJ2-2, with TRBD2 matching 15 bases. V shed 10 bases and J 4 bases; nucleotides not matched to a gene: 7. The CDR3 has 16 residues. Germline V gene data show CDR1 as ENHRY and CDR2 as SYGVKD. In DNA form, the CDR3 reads TGTGCCACTCTTTCGGGACTAGCGGGGGGCACCGGGGAGCTGTTTTTT. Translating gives CATLSGLAGGTGELFF.

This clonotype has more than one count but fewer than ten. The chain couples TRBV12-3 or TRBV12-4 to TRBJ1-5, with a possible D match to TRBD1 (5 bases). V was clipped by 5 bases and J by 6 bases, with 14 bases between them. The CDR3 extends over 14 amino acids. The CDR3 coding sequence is TGTGCCAGCAGTATGGGGCAGGGCGGTCAGCCCCAGCATTTT. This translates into CASSMGQGGQPQHF.

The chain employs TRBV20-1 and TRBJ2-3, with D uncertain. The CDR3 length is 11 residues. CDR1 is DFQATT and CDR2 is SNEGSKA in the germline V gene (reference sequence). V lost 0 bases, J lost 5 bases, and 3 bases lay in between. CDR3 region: CSARDGDTQYF. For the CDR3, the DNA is TGCAGTGCTAGAGACGGAGATACGCAGTATTTT.

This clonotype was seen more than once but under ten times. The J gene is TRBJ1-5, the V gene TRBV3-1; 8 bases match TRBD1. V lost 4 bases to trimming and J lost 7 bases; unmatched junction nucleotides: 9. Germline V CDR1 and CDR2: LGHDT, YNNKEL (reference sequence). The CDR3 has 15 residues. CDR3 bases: TGTGCCAGCAGCCGAGGACAGGGAGGCGGGCAGCCCCAGCATTTT. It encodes CASSRGQGGGQPQHF.

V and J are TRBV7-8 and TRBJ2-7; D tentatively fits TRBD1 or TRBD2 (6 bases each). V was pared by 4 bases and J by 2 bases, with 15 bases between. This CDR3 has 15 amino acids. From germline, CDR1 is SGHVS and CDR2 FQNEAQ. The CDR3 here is CASSSRGGSPYEQYF. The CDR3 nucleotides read TGTGCCAGCAGCTCAAGAGGGGGGTCTCCCTACGAGCAGTACTTC.

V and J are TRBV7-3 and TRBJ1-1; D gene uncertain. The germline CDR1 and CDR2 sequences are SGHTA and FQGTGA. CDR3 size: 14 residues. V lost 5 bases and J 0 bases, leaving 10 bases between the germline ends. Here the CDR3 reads CASSPTRMNTEAFF. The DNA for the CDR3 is TGTGCCAGCAGCCCAACCAGGATGAACACTGAAGCTTTCTTT. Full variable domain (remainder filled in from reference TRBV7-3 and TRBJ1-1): GAGVSQTPSNKVTEKGKYVELRCDPISGHTALYWYRQSLGQGPEFLIYFQGTGAADDSGLPNDRFFAVRPEGSVSTLKIQRTERGDSAVYLCASSPTRMNTEAFFGQGTRLTVV.

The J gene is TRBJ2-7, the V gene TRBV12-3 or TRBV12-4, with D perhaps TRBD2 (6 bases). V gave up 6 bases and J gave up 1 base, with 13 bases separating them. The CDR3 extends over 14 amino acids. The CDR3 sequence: CASRRSGGSYEQYF. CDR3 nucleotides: TGTGCCAGCAGGCGGAGTGGGGGGTCCTACGAGCAGTACTTC.

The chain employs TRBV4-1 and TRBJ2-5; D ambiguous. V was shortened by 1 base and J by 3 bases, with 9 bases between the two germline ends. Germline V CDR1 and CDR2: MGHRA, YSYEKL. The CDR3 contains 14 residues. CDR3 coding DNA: TGCGCCAGCAGCCAAGCCGCCGGAGAAGAGACCCAGTACTTC. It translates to CASSQAAGEETQYF.

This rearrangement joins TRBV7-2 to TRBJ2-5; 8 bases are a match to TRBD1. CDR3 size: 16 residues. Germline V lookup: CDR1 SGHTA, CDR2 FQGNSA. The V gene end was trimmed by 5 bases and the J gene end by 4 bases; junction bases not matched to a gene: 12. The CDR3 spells CASSLNGQGKGETQYF. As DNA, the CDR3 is TGTGCCAGCAGCCTCAATGGACAGGGTAAAGGAGAGACCCAGTACTTC.

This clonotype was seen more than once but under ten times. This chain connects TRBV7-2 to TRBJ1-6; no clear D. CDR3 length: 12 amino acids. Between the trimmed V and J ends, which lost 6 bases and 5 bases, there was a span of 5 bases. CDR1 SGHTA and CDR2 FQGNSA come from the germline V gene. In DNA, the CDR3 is TGTGCCAGCAGTCAGGATAATTCACCCCTCCACTTT. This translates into CASSQDNSPLHF.

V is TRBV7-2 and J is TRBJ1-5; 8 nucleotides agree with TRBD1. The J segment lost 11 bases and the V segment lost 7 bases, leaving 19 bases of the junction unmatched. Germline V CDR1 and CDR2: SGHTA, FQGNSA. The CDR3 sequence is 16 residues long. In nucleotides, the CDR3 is TGTGCCAGCAAACTTAGTCCCGGGACAGGACCCGTCGCCCAGCATTTT. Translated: CASKLSPGTGPVAQHF.

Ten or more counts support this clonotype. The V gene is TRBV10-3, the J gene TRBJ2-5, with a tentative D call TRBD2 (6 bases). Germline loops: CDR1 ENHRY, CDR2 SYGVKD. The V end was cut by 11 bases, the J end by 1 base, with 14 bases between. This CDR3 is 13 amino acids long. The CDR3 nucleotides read TGTGCCGTAAGACGGGGGATCCAAGAGACCCAGTACTTC. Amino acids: CAVRRGIQETQYF.

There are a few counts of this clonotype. The DNA for the CDR3 is TGTGCCATCAGCCCGGGACTAGCGAGGGAGCAGTACTTC. It is translated as CAISPGLAREQYF. The chain links TRBV10-3 to TRBJ2-7; 10 nucleotides agree with TRBD2. V gave up 6 bases and J gave up 7 bases; unmatched junction bases: 6. Germline V CDR1 and CDR2: ENHRY, SYGVKD. The CDR3 runs 13 residues.

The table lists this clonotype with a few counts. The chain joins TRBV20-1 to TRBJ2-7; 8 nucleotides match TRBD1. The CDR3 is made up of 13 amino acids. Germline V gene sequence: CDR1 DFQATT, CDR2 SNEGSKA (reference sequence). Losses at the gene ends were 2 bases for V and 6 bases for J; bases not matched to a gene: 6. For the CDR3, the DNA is TGCAGTGCTAGACAGGGGGCGAAGGGCGAGCAGTACGTC. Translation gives CSARQGAKGEQYV.

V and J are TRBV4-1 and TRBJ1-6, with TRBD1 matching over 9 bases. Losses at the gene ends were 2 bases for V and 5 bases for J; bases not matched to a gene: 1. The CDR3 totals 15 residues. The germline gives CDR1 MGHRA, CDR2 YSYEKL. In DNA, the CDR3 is TGCGCCAGCAGCCAAAGGACAGGGGATAATTCACCCCTCCACTTT. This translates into CASSQRTGDNSPLHF.

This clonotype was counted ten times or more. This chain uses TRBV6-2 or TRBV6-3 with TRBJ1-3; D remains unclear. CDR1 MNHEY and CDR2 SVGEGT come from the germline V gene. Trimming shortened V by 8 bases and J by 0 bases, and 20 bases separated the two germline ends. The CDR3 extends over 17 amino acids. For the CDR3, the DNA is TGTGCCAGCCGAACCTGGACGGATGTATTCTCTGGAAACACCATATATTTT. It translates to CASRTWTDVFSGNTIYF.

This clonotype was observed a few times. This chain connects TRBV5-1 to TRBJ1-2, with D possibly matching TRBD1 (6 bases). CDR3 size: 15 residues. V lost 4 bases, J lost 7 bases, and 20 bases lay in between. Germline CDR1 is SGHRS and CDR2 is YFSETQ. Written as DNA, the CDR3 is TGCGCCAGCAGCCCAGGGGTGAATGGGGGGCTTGGCTACACCTTC. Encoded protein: CASSPGVNGGLGYTF.

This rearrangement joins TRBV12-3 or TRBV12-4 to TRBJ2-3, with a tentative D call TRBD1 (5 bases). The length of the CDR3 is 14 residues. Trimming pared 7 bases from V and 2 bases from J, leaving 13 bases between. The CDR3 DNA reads TGTGCCAGCACGTCAGGGCCCTTCACAGATACGCAGTATTTT. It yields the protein CASTSGPFTDTQYF.

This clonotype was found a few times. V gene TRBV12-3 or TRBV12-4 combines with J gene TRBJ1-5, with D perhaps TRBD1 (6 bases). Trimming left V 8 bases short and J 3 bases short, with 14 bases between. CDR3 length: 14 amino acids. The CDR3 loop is CASADRPFNQPQHF. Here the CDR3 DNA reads TGTGCCAGCGCCGACAGGCCGTTCAATCAGCCCCAGCATTTT.

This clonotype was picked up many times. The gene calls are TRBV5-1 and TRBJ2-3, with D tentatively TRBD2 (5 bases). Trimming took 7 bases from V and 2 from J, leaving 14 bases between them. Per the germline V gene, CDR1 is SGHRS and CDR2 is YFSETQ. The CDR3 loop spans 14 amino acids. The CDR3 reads CASVEGSHTDTQYF. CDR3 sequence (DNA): TGCGCCAGCGTAGAGGGATCTCACACAGATACGCAGTATTTT. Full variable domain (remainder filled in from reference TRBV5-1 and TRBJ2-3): KAGVTQTPRYLIKTRGQQVTLSCSPISGHRSVSWYQQTPGQGLQFLFEYFSETQRNKGNFPGRFSGRQFSNSRSEMNVSTLELGDSALYLCASVEGSHTDTQYFGPGTRLTVL.